The 15 T cell receptor beta chains below were found in one sample sequenced in a study of early T cells in non-severe SARS-CoV-2 infection. TCRdb itself ran the 5' RACE reads through MiXCR, one entry per CDR3 protein. Of over 90,000 distinct CDR3 sequences detected, about 12% appear once; the ten largest clones hold 4% to 4.5%. The sequencing used whole blood, collected at baseline. The receptors come from an adult who was a healthcare worker with PCR-confirmed SARS-CoV-2 infection or an uninfected control (not recorded which).

This sequence joins TRBV14 and TRBJ2-3; tentative D call: TRBD2 (5 bases). The CDR3 is 13 residues long. CDR1 SGHDN and CDR2 FVKESK come from the germline V gene. The V end was cut by 0 bases, the J end by 5 bases, with 6 bases between. DNA of the CDR3: TGTGCCAGCAGCCAAGATCGGGGAGATACGCAGTATTTT. Translated: CASSQDRGDTQYF.

This clonotype occurred a few times. The genes are TRBV6-2 or TRBV6-3 and TRBJ2-7, with 8 positions matching TRBD1. After removal of 7 bases from V and 3 bases from J, the junction contained 11 bases not matched to a gene. Germline V gene data show CDR1 as MNHEY and CDR2 as SVGEGT. The CDR3 has 15 residues. In DNA form, the CDR3 reads TGTGCCAGCAATCCCCCGGGACAGGACGACTACGAGCAGTACTTC. It yields the protein CASNPPGQDDYEQYF.

The chain links TRBV7-3 to TRBJ2-1; 7 bases are shared with TRBD2. The ends lost 5 bases at V and 7 bases at J; junction bases unmatched: 14. The germline CDR1 and CDR2 sequences are SGHTA and FQGTGA. This CDR3 is 16 amino acids long. The CDR3 DNA sequence: TGTGCCAGCAGCCAGCCCGGGAAGCGGGAAGGGAATGAGCAGTTCTTC. Protein: CASSQPGKREGNEQFF.

This clonotype has just a few counts. The rearrangement uses TRBV7-3 and TRBJ1-1; a weak D match, TRBD1 (5 bases). The germline CDR1 and CDR2 sequences are SGHTA and FQGTGA. V dropped 5 bases and J dropped 5 bases, with 18 bases sitting between them. The CDR3 has 15 residues. The CDR3 sequence: CASSRLGAGTTEAFF. DNA for the CDR3: TGTGCCAGCAGCCGCCTTGGCGCAGGGACGACTGAAGCTTTCTTT.

This clonotype was picked up a small number of times. The chain has TRBV4-2 and TRBJ2-1; 7 nucleotides align to TRBD1. CDR1 is LGHNA and CDR2 is YNFKEQ in the germline V gene. The CDR3 loop spans 16 amino acids. The V segment lost 1 base and the J segment 5 bases; nucleotides outside the gene matches: 8. The DNA of the CDR3 is TGTGCCAGCAGCCAAGCCCCGGGACAGATAGACAATGAGCAGTTCTTC. Translation: CASSQAPGQIDNEQFF.

This clonotype was seen at least ten times. V and J are TRBV20-1 and TRBJ2-4, with D possibly TRBD2 on 6 matching bases. The V end was cut by 6 bases, the J end by 2 bases, with 26 bases between. This CDR3 spans 18 amino acids. Germline loops: CDR1 DFQATT, CDR2 SNEGSKA (reference sequence). CDR3 sequence (DNA): TGCAGTGCCGCGAGGGGTTTTGTCGGGAGTCTCTCCAAAAACATTCAGTACTTC. As protein: CSAARGFVGSLSKNIQYF.

The J gene is TRBJ1-3, the V gene TRBV11-2; D is uncertain. The V gene's germline CDR1 is SGHAT and CDR2 FQNNGV. V was clipped by 1 base and J by 4 bases, with 5 bases between them. The CDR3 consists of 13 residues. CDR3 in amino acids: CASSLVDGNTIYF. CDR3 in DNA: TGTGCCAGCAGCTTAGTAGACGGAAACACCATATATTTT.

Worth noting for this clonotype: One end of the junction is discordant with germline, which a read error may explain. The chain recombines TRBV5-1 with TRBJ1-4; tentative D call: TRBD1 (5 bases). The germline V gene encodes CDR1 SGHRS and CDR2 YFSETQ. This CDR3 has 14 amino acids. The CDR3 region is CASSLGQGGENLFF. The CDR3 DNA is TGCGCCAGCAGCTTGGGGCAGGGTGGTGAAAACCTGTTTTTT.

The chain has TRBV10-2 and TRBJ2-7; D tentatively reads TRBD1 or TRBD2 (5 bases each). This CDR3 has 14 residues. Germline CDR1 reads WSHSY; CDR2 reads SAAADI. The CDR3 loop is CASKQDLVRDLVSV. CDR3 DNA: TGCGCCAGCAAGCAGGATCTCGTCCGGGACCTCGTATCGGTC.

This clonotype was detected a few times. The V gene is TRBV7-2, the J gene TRBJ1-5, with TRBD1 identical over 8 bases. CDR3 length equals 12 residues. In germline, CDR1 is SGHTA, CDR2 FQGNSA. Trimming at V came to 8 bases and at J to 11 bases, leaving 8 bases not matched to a gene. In DNA form, the CDR3 reads TGTGCCAGCGCTCCACAGGGGGGATCCCAGCATTTT. This translates into CASAPQGGSQHF.

In this sample, this clonotype turned up once. The J gene is TRBJ2-2, the V gene TRBV20-1, with D possibly TRBD2 on 6 matching bases. The V gene's germline CDR1 is DFQATT and CDR2 SNEGSKA (reference sequence). The V gene lost 2 bases and the J gene lost 0 bases, with 7 bases spanning the gap. There are 14 residues in the CDR3. The CDR3 region is CSARPGANTGELFF. The CDR3 DNA sequence: TGCAGTGCTAGACCGGGAGCGAACACCGGGGAGCTGTTTTTT.

This clonotype was picked up a small number of times. V usage is TRBV6-2 or TRBV6-3 and J usage is TRBJ1-2; 9 nucleotides agree with TRBD1. The CDR3 is made up of 16 amino acids. Germline V gene data show CDR1 as MNHEY and CDR2 as SVGEGT. Trimming cost V 2 bases and J 4 bases; bases outside gene matches: 8. The CDR3 DNA reads as TGTGCCAGCAGTTACACGGGACAGGGTACCCGCTATGGCTACACCTTC. Its translation is CASSYTGQGTRYGYTF.

This clonotype was seen more than once but under ten times. CDR3: CASSPVTGGMGETQYF. The CDR3 region has the DNA TGTGCCAGCTCACCGGTGACAGGAGGGATGGGAGAGACCCAGTACTTC. The chain employs TRBV18 and TRBJ2-5, with D possibly being TRBD1 or TRBD2 (6 bases each). The germline V and J ends were trimmed by 3 bases and 4 bases, with 18 bases remaining between them. Germline CDR1 reads KGHSH; CDR2 reads LQKENI. CDR3 length: 16 amino acids.

The J gene is TRBJ2-7, the V gene TRBV21-1; TRBD2 is the table's D call and was not checked against the DNA. TRBV21-1 is tagged as a pseudogene. The CDR3 sequence is 17 residues long. CDR3 sequence reads: CASSNYAGLSGRYEQYF. The CDR3 region has the DNA TGTGCCAGCAGCAATTACGCGGGGCTTAGCGGGCGGTACGAGCAGTACTTC.

This clonotype was observed many times. This chain links TRBV10-3 with TRBJ2-7; D possibly corresponds to TRBD2 (6 bases). This CDR3 is 13 amino acids long. V dropped 6 bases and J dropped 2 bases, with 11 bases sitting between them. From germline, CDR1 is ENHRY and CDR2 SYGVKD. DNA of the CDR3: TGTGCCATCAGGAGGGAGGTCACCTACGAGCAGTACTTC. It codes for CAIRREVTYEQYF.